The clone carrying this TCR beta chain was recorded many times. The target antigen is unknown. The trim removed 5 bases at V and 2 bases at J, leaving 4 bases unmatched. The CDR3 sequence is 15 residues long. CDR1 and CDR2 from the germline V gene are SNHLY and FYNNEI. Thyroid ultrasound, orbital computed tomography, clinical symptoms, and serum thyroxine and TRAb underpinned diagnoses. This sample was included in a study of T cells in Graves' hyperthyroidism and ophthalmopathy. Study overall: Peripheral blood was collected at initial diagnosis, before any treatment.

Authors of the study amplified TCR beta CDR3 regions from RNA transcripts. Researchers ran a first-round RT-PCR on the TCR CDR3 using the HTBI primer set. MiXCR, run by TCRdb on the multiplex PCR reads, gives a single entry per CDR3 protein. The table records around 600,000 distinct CDR3 sequences, 14% of them present only once. Study results and limitations: Blood held most thyroid clonotypes expanded above 0.001 frequency. The authors' 13 V-J model separated ophthalmopathy from stable hyperthyroidism.

The rearrangement links TRBV2 to TRBJ2-1, with 9 bases lining up with TRBD1. The clonotype originates from a woman aged 50 to 60 with Graves' ophthalmopathy. Sequenced input: blood. The CDR3 is CASSPDRGAYNEQFF. CDR3 bases: TGTGCCAGCAGTCCCGACAGGGGGGCCTACAATGAGCAGTTCTTC.